The 14 T cell receptor beta chains in this list originate from one sample, sequenced in a study of T cell responses to AZD1222 COVID-19 vaccine. TCRdb's table, derived via immunoSEQ multiplex PCR, lists solely in-frame clones and lacks some. The top ten hold 27% of the sample, which has 100,000 to 150,000 clones, 84% seen once. Sequencing was performed on peripheral blood, taken 28 days after the second AZD1222 dose. The origin of the receptors is an adult who received the AZD1222 COVID-19 vaccine.

This clone was seen only once. The chain carries TRBV5-5 and TRBJ1-6; D remains ambiguous. This CDR3 contains 14 residues. Germline V gene data show CDR1 as SGHKS and CDR2 as YYEKEE (reference sequence). Trimming cost V 1 base and J 13 bases, with 15 bases left between them. The CDR3 spells CASSLTLGGYPLHF. In DNA, the CDR3 is TGTGCCAGCAGCTTGACTTTAGGTGGCTATCCCCTCCACTTT. The variable domain in full, with the rest retrieved from reference TRBV5-5 and TRBJ1-6, is DAGVTQSPTHLIKTRGQQVTLRCSPISGHKSVSWYQQVLGQGPQFIFQYYEKEERGRGNFPDRFSARQFPNYSSELNVNALLLGDSALYLCASSLTLGGYPLHFGNGTRLTVT.

This clone has only a few counts. The chain has TRBV27 and TRBJ2-1; TRBD1 might be the D (6 bases). CDR1 and CDR2 (germline): MNHEY, SMNVEV (reference sequence). The CDR3 is 16 residues long. V was cut by 1 base and J by 2 bases, with 12 bases left in between. DNA of the CDR3: TGTGCCAGCAGTTTATTCCAGGGGATCACCTACAATGAGCAGTTCTTC. Protein sequence: CASSLFQGITYNEQFF.

V usage is TRBV5-5 and J usage is TRBJ1-6; D is uncertain. The germline V gene encodes CDR1 SGHKS and CDR2 YYEKEE (reference sequence). V was trimmed by 4 bases and J by 7 bases, leaving 15 bases between them. This CDR3 has 15 residues. The DNA of the CDR3 is TGTGCCAGCAGCCTCACCTTCAGGCAGAATTCACCCCTCCACTTT. This encodes CASSLTFRQNSPLHF.

The table lists this clone with a few counts. This sample includes further DNA sequences coding for the same CDR3. The CDR3 DNA reads as TGTGCCAGCAGTTTATCGAGAAACTATGGCTACACCTTC. This codes for CASSLSRNYGYTF. The chain couples TRBV12-3 or TRBV12-4 to TRBJ1-2; D gene ambiguous. The V and J ends lost 2 bases and 2 bases respectively, with 6 bases between them. The CDR3 has 13 amino acids.

This clone was observed once. The V call is TRBV30, the J call TRBJ1-1, with a tentative D call TRBD1 (6 bases). This CDR3 spans 11 amino acids. The germline gives CDR1 GTSNPN, CDR2 SVGIG (reference sequence). With 2 bases removed from V and 5 bases from J, the gap between germline ends came to 6 bases. The CDR3 loop is CAWSQGTEAFF. CDR3 sequence (DNA): TGTGCCTGGAGTCAGGGGACTGAAGCTTTCTTT.

J is TRBJ2-5 and V is TRBV5-1, with D possibly being TRBD2 (5 bases). The germline V and J ends were trimmed by 3 bases and 1 base, with 16 bases remaining between them. Germline CDR1 is SGHRS and CDR2 is YFSETQ. The CDR3 runs 16 residues. In nucleotides, the CDR3 is TGCGCCAGCAGCTCCTCCCCGGTGCGGGCCCAAGAGACCCAGTACTTC. It yields the protein CASSSSPVRAQETQYF.

The chain carries TRBV10-3 and TRBJ1-2; tentative D call: TRBD1 (6 bases). The CDR3 is 15 residues long. Trimming pared 0 bases from V and 5 bases from J, leaving 13 bases between. Germline lookup yields CDR1 ENHRY and CDR2 SYGVKD. Here the CDR3 reads CAISESLTGRYGYTF. CDR3 in DNA: TGTGCCATCAGTGAGTCGTTAACAGGGAGGTATGGCTACACCTTC.

The rearrangement uses TRBV18 and TRBJ2-5, with D perhaps TRBD2 (5 bases). Germline V gene data show CDR1 as KGHSH and CDR2 as LQKENI. The CDR3 runs to 13 residues. V dropped 8 bases and J dropped 7 bases, with 17 bases sitting between them. The CDR3 DNA follows: TGTGCCAGCACGGAAGGGAACGCGGGGACCCAGTACTTC. Translating gives CASTEGNAGTQYF.

This clone occurred a few times. Additional DNA sequences in this sample encode the identical CDR3. The V gene is TRBV5-4, the J gene TRBJ2-7, with D possibly TRBD2 on 7 matching bases. V lost 1 base and J 3 bases, leaving 11 bases between the germline ends. Germline CDR1 reads SGHNT; CDR2 reads YYREEE (reference sequence). This CDR3 is 14 amino acids long. CDR3 sequence (DNA): TGTGCCAGCAGCTTGCGGGGGGCTAGCTACGAGCAGTACTTC. Translated, it gives CASSLRGASYEQYF.

CDR3 sequence: CASSLAPGGLYGYTF. In nucleotides, the CDR3 is TGTGCCAGCAGCTTAGCGCCGGGGGGGCTCTATGGCTACACCTTC. The chain employs TRBV7-2 and TRBJ1-2, with D perhaps matching TRBD1 (6 bases). Trimming removed 0 bases at V and 4 bases at J, with 12 bases between. CDR1 and CDR2 (germline): SGHTA, FQGNSA. The CDR3 extends over 15 amino acids.

V usage is TRBV19 and J usage is TRBJ2-7; D is unresolved. V was cut by 3 bases and J by 5 bases, with 8 bases left in between. CDR3 length: 12 residues. The germline CDR1 and CDR2 sequences are LNHDA and SQIVND (reference sequence). The CDR3 region has the DNA TGTGCCAGTAGTATGAGCACTAACGAGCAGTACTTC. Protein sequence: CASSMSTNEQYF.

The J gene is TRBJ1-2, the V gene TRBV9, with 7 bases lining up with TRBD1. The CDR3 is 15 amino acids. Germline V lookup: CDR1 SGDLS, CDR2 YYNGEE. V lost 4 bases to trimming and J lost 4 bases; unmatched junction nucleotides: 10. CDR3 DNA sequence: TGTGCCAGCAGCCCGAACGGCAGGGGGAGCTATGGCTACACCTTC. This translates into CASSPNGRGSYGYTF. Variable domain in full (rest from reference TRBV9 and TRBJ1-2): DSGVTQTPKHLITATGQRVTLRCSPRSGDLSVYWYQQSLDQGLQFLIQYYNGEERAKGNILERFSAQQFPDLHSELNLSSLELGDSALYFCASSPNGRGSYGYTFGSGTRLTVV.

The rearrangement joins TRBV19 to TRBJ2-7; D gene unclear. Trimming shortened V by 5 bases and J by 4 bases, and 12 bases separated the two germline ends. Germline V gene sequence: CDR1 LNHDA, CDR2 SQIVND (reference sequence). This CDR3 contains 13 residues. In DNA form, the CDR3 reads TGTGCCAGTAGTCCCGCAATGTGGTACGAGCAGTACTTC. Amino acid sequence: CASSPAMWYEQYF.

The chain employs TRBV7-9 and TRBJ1-2; D is unresolved. This CDR3 region has 14 residues. Germline CDR1 reads SEHNR; CDR2 reads FQNEAQ (reference sequence). With 1 base removed from V and 0 bases from J, the gap between germline ends came to 6 bases. CDR3 in amino acids: CASSLGGANYGYTF. DNA for the CDR3: TGTGCCAGCAGCTTAGGTGGGGCTAACTATGGCTACACCTTC. Full variable domain (rest looked up from reference TRBV7-9 and TRBJ1-2): DTGVSQNPRHKITKRGQNVTFRCDPISEHNRLYWYRQTLGQGPEFLTYFQNEAQLEKSRLLSDRFSAERPKGSFSTLEIQRTEQGDSAMYLCASSLGGANYGYTFGSGTRLTVV.